The rows below give T cell receptor beta chains drawn from one sample of a study of blood T cell repertoires in COVID-19. TCRdb keeps only in-frame clones here, not all; method: immunoSEQ multiplex PCR. Of 200,000 to 250,000 clones listed, about 80% are singletons. The sequenced material came from peripheral blood. Every receptor here comes from a woman in her forties or fifties with acute or convalescent COVID-19. Each CDR3 is given with its conserved first and last residue. D genes are given only for firm matches.

CDR3 protein: CSASGQGNTIYF
CDR3 DNA: TGCAGTGCTAGTGGGCAGGGAAACACCATATATTTT
V gene: TRBV20-1
D gene: -
J gene: TRBJ1-3

CDR3 protein: CASSQTSEDTDTQYF
CDR3 DNA: TGTGCCAGCAGCCAAACTAGTGAGGACACAGATACGCAGTATTTT
V gene: TRBV7-3
D gene: -
J gene: TRBJ2-3

CDR3 protein: CASSLEGTGVTEAFF
CDR3 DNA: TGTGCCAGCAGCTTAGAAGGGACAGGGGTCACTGAAGCTTTCTTT
V gene: TRBV7-9
D gene: TRBD1
J gene: TRBJ1-1

CDR3 protein: CSAITGQGTGYTF
CDR3 DNA: TGCAGCGCCATAACAGGGCAGGGGACTGGCTACACCTTC
V gene: TRBV29-1
D gene: -
J gene: TRBJ1-2

CDR3 protein: CASSGTGATIYF
CDR3 DNA: TGTGCCAGTAGTGGGACAGGGGCCACCATATATTTT
V gene: TRBV19
D gene: TRBD1
J gene: TRBJ1-3

CDR3 protein: CASSLTGSQPQHF
CDR3 DNA: TGTGCCAGCAGCCTGACAGGGAGTCAGCCCCAGCATTTT
V gene: TRBV12-3/TRBV12-4
D gene: TRBD1
J gene: TRBJ1-5

CDR3 protein: CASSSVGQISGELFF
CDR3 DNA: TGTGCCAGCAGTTCAGTGGGACAAATCTCCGGGGAGCTGTTTTTT
V gene: TRBV6-2/TRBV6-3
D gene: -
J gene: TRBJ2-2

CDR3 protein: CASSPLRGEKLFF
CDR3 DNA: TGCGCCAGCAGCCCGCTACGGGGTGAAAAACTGTTTTTT
V gene: TRBV5-1
D gene: -
J gene: TRBJ1-4

CDR3 protein: CASSYPPGNNQPQHF
CDR3 DNA: TGTGCCAGCAGTTACCCCCCAGGTAACAATCAGCCCCAGCATTTT
V gene: TRBV6-6
D gene: -
J gene: TRBJ1-5

CDR3 protein: CASSRQGASNSPLHF
CDR3 DNA: TGTGCCAGCAGCCGCCAGGGGGCGAGTAATTCACCCCTCCACTTT
V gene: TRBV7-9
D gene: TRBD1
J gene: TRBJ1-6

CDR3 protein: CASSFTDRGDNSPLHF
CDR3 DNA: TGTGCCAGCAGTTTTACCGACAGGGGAGATAATTCACCCCTCCACTTT
V gene: TRBV6-5
D gene: TRBD1
J gene: TRBJ1-6